Shown below are 10 T cell receptor beta chains from a single sample sequenced in a study of beta chain features in type 1 diabetes. Every bit of the isolated RNA underwent reverse transcription, so sequencing read expressed TCRB transcripts. Profiling relied on immunoSEQ multiplex PCR, and the TCRdb table lists in-frame clones only, not all of them. In the table there are roughly 240,000 clones, around 68% of which are singletons. Sequencing used naive CD4+ T cells from blood. These receptors were taken from a man aged 25 to 40 in good health.

The chain uses TRBV30 and TRBJ2-5; D perhaps matches TRBD2 (6 bases). The V end was cut by 5 bases, the J end by 4 bases, with 8 bases between. The CDR3 is 11 residues long. CDR1 and CDR2 (germline): GTSNPN, SVGIG (reference sequence). Written as DNA, the CDR3 is TGTGCCTGGGGGGGGAGAGAGACCCAGTACTTC. Encoded protein: CAWGGRETQYF.

With regard to this clone: This sample also contains other DNA sequences that code for the same CDR3. The chain employs TRBV29-1 and TRBJ2-7; weak D call: TRBD1 (6 bases). V was trimmed by 4 bases and J by 3 bases, leaving 7 bases between them. Germline lookup yields CDR1 SQVTM and CDR2 ANQGSEA. The CDR3 runs 11 residues. The CDR3 reads CSVARGYEQYF. In DNA, the CDR3 is TGCAGCGTTGCCAGGGGCTACGAGCAGTACTTC.

This chain joins TRBV11-2 and TRBJ2-3; TRBD2 agrees at 9 bases. This CDR3 is built from 17 residues. Germline V gene lookup returns CDR1 SGHAT and CDR2 FQNNGV. The J segment lost 7 bases and the V segment lost 4 bases, leaving 15 bases of the junction unmatched. The CDR3 coding sequence is TGTGCCAGCAGCTCGCCCCGGCGGGAGGGCCAGAGATATACGCAGTATTTT. The encoded protein is CASSSPRREGQRYTQYF.

The DNA for the CDR3 is TGTGCCAGCAGTTCCCAGGGGACCTACGAGCAGTACTTC. It translates to CASSSQGTYEQYF. This chain connects TRBV6-5 to TRBJ2-7, with D possibly TRBD1 on 6 matching bases. This CDR3 region has 13 residues. V lost 4 bases, J lost 2 bases, and 9 bases lay in between. Germline V CDR1 and CDR2: MNHEY, SVGAGI.

The gene calls are TRBV28 and TRBJ2-4; the match to TRBD2 covers 7 bases. Germline CDR1 is MDHEN and CDR2 is SYDVKM. After removal of 6 bases from V and 5 bases from J, the junction contained 10 bases not matched to a gene. CDR3 length: 15 residues. The CDR3 region is CASRIGGRVQNIQYF. CDR3 DNA: TGTGCCAGCAGGATCGGAGGGAGGGTCCAAAACATTCAGTACTTC. Full variable domain (remainder filled in from reference TRBV28 and TRBJ2-4): DVKVTQSSRYLVKRTGEKVFLECVQDMDHENMFWYRQDPGLGLRLIYFSYDVKMKEKGDIPEGYSVSREKKERFSLILESASTNQTSMYLCASRIGGRVQNIQYFGAGTRLSVL.

This chain connects TRBV30 to TRBJ2-5; 9 nucleotides line up with TRBD2. After removal of 1 base from V and 5 bases from J, the junction contained 2 bases not matched to a gene. The CDR3 contains 13 residues. Germline V lookup: CDR1 GTSNPN, CDR2 SVGIG (reference sequence). The CDR3, as DNA: TGTGCCTGGAGTGAGCTAGCGGGGGAGACCCAGTACTTC. Its protein product is CAWSELAGETQYF.

This sequence joins TRBV18 and TRBJ2-3; D not certain. Germline CDR1 reads KGHSH; CDR2 reads LQKENI. Trimming removed 2 bases at V and 4 bases at J, with 7 bases between. The CDR3 consists of 13 residues. CDR3 DNA: TGTGCCAGCTCACCATCTCGTGCAGATACGCAGTATTTT. This gives the protein CASSPSRADTQYF.

The V gene is TRBV6-5, the J gene TRBJ2-7; D not certain. The CDR3 has 14 residues. Trimming took 7 bases from V and 3 from J, leaving 16 bases between them. Germline loops: CDR1 MNHEY, CDR2 SVGAGI. This chain's CDR3 is CASTNGDRRYEQYF. CDR3 sequence (DNA): TGTGCCAGCACCAACGGAGATCGCCGCTACGAGCAGTACTTC.

The gene calls are TRBV6-4 and TRBJ2-1; D may be TRBD1 or TRBD2 (6 bases each). The CDR3 consists of 16 residues. Germline CDR1 and CDR2: MRHNA and SNTAGT. V lost 5 bases and J 0 bases, leaving 14 bases between the germline ends. Written as DNA, the CDR3 is TGTGCCAGCAGTAAGTGGGGGGCTAGCTCCTACAATGAGCAGTTCTTC. This sequence encodes CASSKWGASSYNEQFF.

The chain employs TRBV2 and TRBJ1-6; no clear D. The CDR3 sequence is 12 residues long. Germline assignment: CDR1 SNHLY and CDR2 FYNNEI. The V gene lost 8 bases and the J gene lost 5 bases, with 7 bases spanning the gap. CDR3 loop: CASLKDNSPLHF. CDR3 in DNA: TGTGCCAGCTTAAAAGATAATTCACCCCTCCACTTT.